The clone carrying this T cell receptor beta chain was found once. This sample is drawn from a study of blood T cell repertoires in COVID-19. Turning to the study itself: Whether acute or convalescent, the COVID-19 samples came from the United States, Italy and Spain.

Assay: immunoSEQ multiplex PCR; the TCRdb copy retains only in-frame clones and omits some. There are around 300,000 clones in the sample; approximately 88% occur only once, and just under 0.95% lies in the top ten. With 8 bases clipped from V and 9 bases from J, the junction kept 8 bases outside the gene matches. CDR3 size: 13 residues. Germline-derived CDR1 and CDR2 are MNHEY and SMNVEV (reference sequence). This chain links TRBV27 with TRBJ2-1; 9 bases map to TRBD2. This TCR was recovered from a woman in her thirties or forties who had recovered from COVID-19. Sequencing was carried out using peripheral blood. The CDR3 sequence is CASGAGGGFEQFF. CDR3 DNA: TGTGCCAGCGGGGCGGGAGGGGGTTTTGAGCAGTTCTTC.